The 20 T cell receptor beta chains below come from one sample, sequenced in a study of T cell responses to AZD1222 COVID-19 vaccine. Measured with immunoSEQ multiplex PCR; TCRdb has only the in-frame clones, and not every one. The sample holds about 140,000 clones, roughly nine tenths seen once. Source: peripheral blood, taken on day 0 of AZD1222 vaccination. These receptors were collected from an adult in good health.

V and J are TRBV18 and TRBJ1-2, with D unclear. Trimming stripped 2 bases from V and 0 bases from J, with 10 bases between. The CDR3 covers 15 residues. Per the germline V gene, CDR1 is KGHSH and CDR2 is LQKENI. CDR3 sequence reads: CASSPGRSANYGYTF. CDR3 nucleotides: TGTGCCAGCTCACCAGGGCGGTCAGCTAACTATGGCTACACCTTC.

This clone appeared once. The CDR3 bases are TGCAGTGCCTGGGACAGCTACGAGCAGTACTTC. Translated: CSAWDSYEQYF. The chain combines TRBV20-1 with TRBJ2-7, with 7 bases identical to TRBD1. The junction had 2 bases not matched to a gene; V was cut back by 6 bases and J by 3 bases. The CDR3 contains 11 residues. Germline V gene data show CDR1 as DFQATT and CDR2 as SNEGSKA (reference sequence).

The CDR3 reads CATSRYRDRNNQPQHF. In nucleotides, the CDR3 is TGTGCCACCAGCAGATACCGGGACAGGAACAATCAGCCCCAGCATTTT. The chain carries TRBV15 and TRBJ1-5; 8 nucleotides agree with TRBD1. Germline values: CDR1 LNHNV, CDR2 YYDKDF (reference sequence). The CDR3 runs 16 residues. V was pared by 2 bases and J by 3 bases, with 6 bases of the junction left unmatched.

The chain recombines TRBV4-2 with TRBJ2-2; D possibly corresponds to TRBD2 (6 bases). Per the germline V gene, CDR1 is LGHNA and CDR2 is YNFKEQ. The V end was cut by 0 bases, the J end by 4 bases, with 9 bases between. The CDR3 is 15 residues long. CDR3 region: CASSQEVGGTGELFF. Here the CDR3 DNA reads TGTGCCAGCAGCCAAGAAGTGGGGGGCACCGGGGAGCTGTTTTTT.

CDR3: CASSASGGPSYEQYF. The CDR3 DNA follows: TGTGCCAGCAGTGCTAGCGGGGGCCCTTCCTACGAGCAGTACTTC. This chain uses TRBV6-6 with TRBJ2-7; TRBD2 matches 10 bases. The germline gives CDR1 MNHNY, CDR2 SVGAGI (reference sequence). V shed 5 bases, J shed 1 base, and the junction held 5 bases outside the gene matches. The CDR3 is made up of 15 amino acids.

The V and J genes are TRBV4-3 and TRBJ1-2; D gene unclear. V was trimmed by 7 bases and J by 4 bases, leaving 16 bases between them. CDR1 and CDR2 (germline): LGHNA, YSLEER. There are 14 residues in the CDR3. CDR3 protein: CASKPVMSGYGYTF. CDR3 nucleotide sequence: TGCGCCAGCAAACCCGTGATGTCTGGCTATGGCTACACCTTC.

The rearrangement uses TRBV18 and TRBJ2-1, with D possibly TRBD1 on 5 matching bases. The CDR3 is 14 amino acids. V lost 3 bases to trimming and J lost 5 bases, with 11 bases between them. Germline V gene sequence: CDR1 KGHSH, CDR2 LQKENI. The CDR3 bases are TGTGCCAGCTCACCTGGGCAGGGAAACAATGAGCAGTTCTTC. Translating it yields CASSPGQGNNEQFF.

The CDR3 DNA follows: TGCGCCAGCAGCTTGGATGGCAGCTATGGCTACACCTTC. Encoded protein: CASSLDGSYGYTF. V and J are TRBV5-1 and TRBJ1-2; D not resolved. Trimming took off 0 bases at V and 4 bases at J, with 7 bases between the two ends. The CDR3 has 13 amino acids. The germline CDR1 and CDR2 sequences are SGHRS and YFSETQ.

V and J are TRBV19 and TRBJ2-3, with 7 nucleotides matching TRBD2. The CDR3 is 15 amino acids. V trimming: 7 bases; J trimming: 0 bases; junction bases outside the gene matches: 7. Germline assignment: CDR1 LNHDA and CDR2 SQIVND (reference sequence). The CDR3 reads CASKRAGYSTDTQYF. As DNA, the CDR3 is TGTGCCAGTAAGCGAGCGGGGTATAGCACAGATACGCAGTATTTT.

This clone was seen a single time. The J gene is TRBJ2-1, the V gene TRBV15, with TRBD2 as a possible D gene (6 bases). This CDR3 is 14 amino acids long. The V and J ends lost 1 base and 13 bases respectively, with 17 bases between them. Germline loops: CDR1 LNHNV, CDR2 YYDKDF (reference sequence). CDR3 in DNA: TGTGCCACCAGCAGAGGCTTGGAGGGAAAGGGCCAGTTCTTC. It encodes CATSRGLEGKGQFF. Full variable domain (remainder filled in from reference TRBV15 and TRBJ2-1): DAMVIQNPRYQVTQFGKPVTLSCSQTLNHNVMYWYQQKSSQAPKLLFHYYDKDFNNEADTPDNFQSRRPNTSFCFLDIRSPGLGDTAMYLCATSRGLEGKGQFFGPGTRLTVL.

The rearrangement uses TRBV19 and TRBJ1-3, with a tentative D call TRBD1 (5 bases). Germline V gene lookup returns CDR1 LNHDA and CDR2 SQIVND (reference sequence). The CDR3 covers 17 residues. V was trimmed by 4 bases and J by 2 bases, leaving 18 bases between them. The CDR3 sequence: CASSKARDGSTGNTIYF. DNA of the CDR3: TGTGCCAGTAGTAAGGCCAGGGACGGATCCACTGGAAACACCATATATTTT.

This clone was seen more than once but under ten times. The J gene is TRBJ2-7, the V gene TRBV9; no definite D call. Germline CDR1 and CDR2: SGDLS and YYNGEE. The CDR3 is 14 amino acids. Trimming pared 0 bases from V and 6 bases from J, leaving 13 bases between. CDR3 sequence: CASSVDHSRSEQYF. As DNA, the CDR3 is TGTGCCAGCAGCGTAGACCACAGTCGTTCCGAGCAGTACTTC.

In its sample, this clone was seen once. The chain couples TRBV19 to TRBJ1-2; 9 nucleotides line up with TRBD1. CDR1 and CDR2 (germline): LNHDA, SQIVND (reference sequence). V dropped 6 bases and J dropped 2; count of bases not matched to a gene: 4. The CDR3 consists of 14 residues. The CDR3 loop is CASSNRGLNYGYTF. CDR3 in DNA: TGTGCCAGTAGCAACAGGGGGCTGAACTATGGCTACACCTTC. Full variable domain (outside the CDR3, taken from reference TRBV19 and TRBJ1-2): DGGITQSPKYLFRKEGQNVTLSCEQNLNHDAMYWYRQDPGQGLRLIYYSQIVNDFQKGDIAEGYSVSREKKESFPLTVTSAQKNPTAFYLCASSNRGLNYGYTFGSGTRLTVV.

The chain is built from TRBV27 and TRBJ1-5; D is perhaps TRBD1 (6 bases). This CDR3 contains 14 residues. V was trimmed by 8 bases and J by 4 bases, leaving 15 bases between them. CDR1 is MNHEY, CDR2 SMNVEV, per germline (reference sequence). DNA for the CDR3: TGTGCCAGCTTGGGGGGCCAGCCTAATCAGCCCCAGCATTTT. Translated, it gives CASLGGQPNQPQHF.

The V gene is TRBV2, the J gene TRBJ1-1; D is possibly TRBD1 (5 bases). The CDR3 runs 12 residues. Germline lookup yields CDR1 SNHLY and CDR2 FYNNEI. The ends were cut back, 6 bases at V and 11 bases at J, with 16 bases in the middle. The CDR3, as DNA: TGTGCCAGCAGGGACAACACGATAGGGGCTTTCTTT. Translated, it gives CASRDNTIGAFF.

The V gene is TRBV4-3, the J gene TRBJ1-5, with 7 bases aligning to TRBD1. This CDR3 has 14 residues. Germline V gene sequence: CDR1 LGHNA, CDR2 YSLEER. The V segment lost 4 bases and the J segment 5 bases; nucleotides outside the gene matches: 5. The CDR3 DNA is TGCGCCAGCAGCCGATCGACAGGGCATCAGCCCCAGCATTTT. Encoded protein: CASSRSTGHQPQHF.

This CDR3 is CASSMTRTSRGTDTQYF. CDR3 nucleotide sequence: TGTGCCAGTAGTATGACTCGGACTAGCCGGGGGACAGATACGCAGTATTTT. The chain uses TRBV19 and TRBJ2-3; the match to TRBD2 covers 8 bases. The trim removed 3 bases at V and 3 bases at J, leaving 11 bases unmatched. CDR3 size: 17 residues. Germline assignment: CDR1 LNHDA and CDR2 SQIVND (reference sequence).

The J gene is TRBJ1-3, the V gene TRBV9; tentatively, D is TRBD1 (5 bases). Germline V gives CDR1 SGDLS, CDR2 YYNGEE. The V and J ends lost 0 bases and 0 bases respectively, with 7 bases between them. The CDR3 contains 15 residues. The DNA for the CDR3 is TGTGCCAGCAGCGTAGGACAGATCTCTGGAAACACCATATATTTT. Its protein is CASSVGQISGNTIYF.

V and J are TRBV5-1 and TRBJ2-1; TRBD2 agrees at 9 bases. Per germline, CDR1 SGHRS and CDR2 YFSETQ. The CDR3 loop spans 15 amino acids. The J segment lost 0 bases and the V segment lost 5 bases, leaving 3 bases of the junction unmatched. The CDR3 DNA sequence: TGCGCCAGCAGGCTAGCGGGGAGCTCCTACAATGAGCAGTTCTTC. Translating gives CASRLAGSSYNEQFF.

The chain combines TRBV19 with TRBJ2-1; 7 nucleotides line up with TRBD2. Trimming took 3 bases from V and 4 from J; bases not matched to a gene: 15. Germline CDR1 is LNHDA and CDR2 is SQIVND (reference sequence). This CDR3 region has 18 residues. CDR3 sequence: CASSIDPGLKTPYNEQFF. The CDR3 DNA reads TGTGCCAGTAGTATTGATCCGGGACTAAAAACCCCATACAATGAGCAGTTCTTC.